This passage covers 30 T cell receptor beta chains from one sample sequenced in a study of blood T cell repertoires in COVID-19. Here immunoSEQ multiplex PCR was the method, and the copy in TCRdb shows in-frame clones only, minus some. The sample shows about 100,000 clones, roughly 87% of them seen only once. Sequences were obtained from peripheral blood. These receptors all come from a young man in a cohort sampled during active COVID-19.

The chain carries TRBV3-1 (or the pseudogene TRBV3-2) and TRBJ2-1; 8 bases fit TRBD1. The V and J ends lost 3 bases and 10 bases, in that order; junction bases with no gene match: 29. Germline V lookup: CDR1 LGHDT, CDR2 YNNKEL (reference sequence). This CDR3 comprises 21 residues. The CDR3 sequence is CASSHLSLHSRRDRYFEEQFF. The CDR3 DNA sequence: TGTGCCAGCAGCCACCTCTCCCTACACTCCCGCCGGGACAGGTATTTTGAAGAGCAGTTCTTC.

This chain uses TRBV24-1 with TRBJ1-1, with D possibly being TRBD1 (5 bases). Trimming took off 9 bases at V and 0 bases at J, with 10 bases between the two ends. CDR1 is KGHDR, CDR2 SFDVKD, per germline. This CDR3 has 13 amino acids. The CDR3 loop is CATVDSMNTEAFF. Written as DNA, the CDR3 is TGTGCCACCGTAGACAGCATGAACACTGAAGCTTTCTTT.

The chain recombines TRBV13 with TRBJ2-3; D remains ambiguous. This CDR3 has 14 amino acids. Trimming took 5 bases from V and 1 from J, leaving 10 bases between them. In germline, CDR1 is PRHDT, CDR2 FYEKMQ (reference sequence). The CDR3 here is CASSTREGTDTQYF. The CDR3 DNA reads as TGTGCCAGCAGCACAAGAGAGGGCACAGATACGCAGTATTTT.

This clone showed up just once. This chain connects TRBV6-2 or TRBV6-3 to TRBJ1-2, with a possible D match to TRBD1 (5 bases). Germline CDR1 is MNHEY and CDR2 is SVGEGT. V lost 5 bases to trimming and J lost 4 bases, with 8 bases between them. The CDR3 totals 12 residues. The CDR3 nucleotides are TGTGCCAGCAGTCTCGACAGCTATGGCTACACCTTC. The encoded protein is CASSLDSYGYTF.

The chain couples TRBV2 to TRBJ2-7; 7 bases are a match to TRBD2. The CDR3 is 16 amino acids. V was clipped by 4 bases and J by 5 bases; unmatched bases: 14. The germline V gene encodes CDR1 SNHLY and CDR2 FYNNEI. CDR3 DNA sequence: TGTGCCAGCAGTGTCCCCCGGGACTACCGGCCCCACGAGCAGTACTTC. This encodes CASSVPRDYRPHEQYF.

V is TRBV6-5 and J is TRBJ2-7; perhaps TRBD2 as D (6 bases). Germline CDR1 is MNHEY and CDR2 is SVGAGI. With 7 bases removed from V and 3 bases from J, the gap between germline ends came to 19 bases. This CDR3 spans 15 amino acids. CDR3 region: CASTGRGSQFYEQYF. The CDR3 bases are TGTGCCAGCACCGGGCGGGGCAGCCAATTCTACGAGCAGTACTTC.

This sequence joins TRBV4-1 and TRBJ1-4, with 8 bases matching TRBD1. V trimming: 4 bases; J trimming: 5 bases; junction bases outside the gene matches: 6. This CDR3 spans 15 amino acids. Germline-derived CDR1 and CDR2 are MGHRA and YSYEKL. DNA for the CDR3: TGCGCCAGCAGCCGGTTGGACAGGGAGAATGAAAAACTGTTTTTT. Translating it yields CASSRLDRENEKLFF.

The rearrangement joins TRBV6-2 or TRBV6-3 to TRBJ2-1; 10 nucleotides match TRBD2. The CDR3 runs 17 residues. Trimming removed 4 bases from V and 2 bases from J; junction bases left unmatched: 8. Germline V lookup: CDR1 MNHEY, CDR2 SVGEGT. The CDR3 DNA reads TGTGCCAGCAGTTCCGATACCAGCGGGGGGGCCTACAATGAGCAGTTCTTC. It specifies CASSSDTSGGAYNEQFF.

The V gene is TRBV4-3, the J gene TRBJ2-3; 12 nucleotides align to TRBD2. The V segment lost 0 bases and the J segment 2 bases; nucleotides outside the gene matches: 12. There are 20 residues in the CDR3. CDR1 is LGHNA and CDR2 is YSLEER in the germline V gene. CDR3 in amino acids: CASSQDWSSGGARATDTQYF. CDR3 nucleotides: TGCGCCAGCAGCCAAGATTGGTCTAGCGGGGGGGCCAGGGCCACAGATACGCAGTATTTT.

V gene TRBV7-2 combines with J gene TRBJ1-1; D possibly corresponds to TRBD1 (5 bases). This CDR3 spans 14 amino acids. Germline-derived CDR1 and CDR2 are SGHTA and FQGNSA. Trimming pared 1 base from V and 5 bases from J, leaving 11 bases between. This CDR3 is CASSLEAGWTEAFF. The CDR3 nucleotides read TGTGCCAGCAGCTTAGAAGCAGGGTGGACTGAAGCTTTCTTT. The full variable domain, completed using reference TRBV7-2 and TRBJ1-1, is GAGVSQSPSNKVTEKGKDVELRCDPISGHTALYWYRQSLGQGLEFLIYFQGNSAPDKSGLPSDRFSAERTGGSVSTLTIQRTQQEDSAVYLCASSLEAGWTEAFFGQGTRLTVV.

V usage is TRBV4-3 and J usage is TRBJ1-6; tentative D call: TRBD1 (5 bases). The V gene's germline CDR1 is LGHNA and CDR2 YSLEER. Between the trimmed V and J ends, which lost 4 bases and 3 bases, there was a span of 10 bases. CDR3 length: 15 residues. In nucleotides, the CDR3 is TGCGCCAGCAGCCCCTCCGGGGGCTATAATTCACCCCTCCACTTT. Translated, it gives CASSPSGGYNSPLHF.

The CDR3 DNA reads TGTGCCAGCAGCGTAGCTAGCGGGGGGCATTCCACAGATACGCAGTATTTT. Translating gives CASSVASGGHSTDTQYF. The rearrangement uses TRBV9 and TRBJ2-3; TRBD2 matches 11 bases. Per the germline V gene, CDR1 is SGDLS and CDR2 is YYNGEE. This CDR3 contains 17 residues. The V gene end was trimmed by 0 bases and the J gene end by 2 bases; junction bases not matched to a gene: 5.

V is TRBV7-2 and J is TRBJ2-7, with D unclear. CDR3 length: 12 amino acids. Germline CDR1 and CDR2: SGHTA and FQGNSA. The V gene lost 5 bases and the J gene lost 6 bases, with 11 bases spanning the gap. The DNA for the CDR3 is TGTGCCAGCAGCCCACGAGGTCGCGAGCAGTACTTC. It specifies CASSPRGREQYF.

The J gene is TRBJ1-1, the V gene TRBV5-1, with TRBD1 identical over 8 bases. The CDR3 spans 14 residues. Unmatched junction bases numbered 4, after V lost 3 bases and J lost 3 bases. Germline V lookup: CDR1 SGHRS, CDR2 YFSETQ. The CDR3 reads CASSSDRGYTEAFF. The CDR3 DNA follows: TGCGCCAGCAGCTCAGACAGGGGTTACACTGAAGCTTTCTTT.

This chain uses TRBV3-1 (or the pseudogene TRBV3-2) with TRBJ2-2; 8 bases map to TRBD2. The junction had 8 bases not matched to a gene; V was cut back by 3 bases and J by 5 bases. The CDR3 runs to 16 residues. The germline V gene encodes CDR1 LGHDT and CDR2 YNNKEL (reference sequence). CDR3 coding DNA: TGTGCCAGCAGCCATTTACTGGGCGGGGGGACCGGGGAGCTGTTTTTT. Translated: CASSHLLGGGTGELFF.

This chain joins TRBV3-1 (or the pseudogene TRBV3-2) and TRBJ1-2, with 7 nucleotides matching TRBD1. Germline CDR1 reads LGHDT; CDR2 reads YNNKEL (reference sequence). This CDR3 has 14 residues. The J segment lost 5 bases and the V segment lost 1 base, leaving 4 bases of the junction unmatched. As DNA, the CDR3 is TGTGCCAGCAGCCAAGGGCAGGGGGGATATGGCTACACCTTC. Translation gives CASSQGQGGYGYTF.

The chain employs TRBV5-1 and TRBJ2-2; D is unresolved. Germline values: CDR1 SGHRS, CDR2 YFSETQ. The length of the CDR3 is 14 residues. Deletions cut 5 bases from V and 5 bases from J, with 13 bases between. In nucleotides, the CDR3 is TGCGCCAGCAGTCCGAGCGCCAAAACCGGGGAGCTGTTTTTT. Amino acids: CASSPSAKTGELFF.

CDR3 sequence: CSVSEDSYGYTF. In DNA, the CDR3 is TGCAGCGTTTCTGAGGACTCCTATGGCTACACCTTC. The rearrangement links TRBV29-1 to TRBJ1-2; D remains ambiguous. Germline CDR1 and CDR2: SQVTM and ANQGSEA. Trimming pared 5 bases from V and 4 bases from J, leaving 11 bases between. CDR3 length: 12 residues.

The chain has TRBV5-1 and TRBJ2-5; 8 bases are shared with TRBD2. Trimming cost V 4 bases and J 1 base; bases outside gene matches: 6. This CDR3 region has 15 residues. Germline assignment: CDR1 SGHRS and CDR2 YFSETQ. CDR3 sequence: CASSRSAGGQETQYF. The CDR3 coding sequence is TGCGCCAGCAGCCGCTCCGCGGGGGGCCAAGAGACCCAGTACTTC.

The chain uses TRBV4-1 and TRBJ2-1; 13 bases map to TRBD2. The CDR3 has 18 residues. The V and J ends lost 2 bases and 7 bases, in that order; junction bases with no gene match: 11. Germline assignment: CDR1 MGHRA and CDR2 YSYEKL. The CDR3 sequence: CASSQTSGGAVRENEQFF. The CDR3 DNA is TGCGCCAGCAGCCAAACTAGCGGGGGGGCCGTACGCGAAAATGAGCAGTTCTTC.

J is TRBJ1-3 and V is TRBV12-3 or TRBV12-4; the D is unclear. The CDR3 is 13 residues long. Trimming shortened V by 2 bases and J by 4 bases, and 6 bases separated the two germline ends. For the CDR3, the DNA is TGTGCCAGCAGTTTATGGAGGGGAAACACCATATATTTT. Encoded protein: CASSLWRGNTIYF.

The chain couples TRBV30 to TRBJ2-3, with a possible D match to TRBD1 (5 bases). V was pared by 1 base and J by 6 bases, with 17 bases between. This CDR3 has 15 amino acids. Per germline, CDR1 GTSNPN and CDR2 SVGIG (reference sequence). CDR3 sequence reads: CAWSASSGAGDTQYF. The CDR3 DNA reads as TGTGCCTGGAGTGCGAGTTCTGGGGCCGGGGATACGCAGTATTTT. Full variable domain (rest looked up from reference TRBV30 and TRBJ2-3): SQTIHQWPATLVQPVGSPLSLECTVEGTSNPNLYWYRQAAGRGLQLLFYSVGIGQISSEVPQNLSASRPQDRQFILSSKKLLLSDSGFYLCAWSASSGAGDTQYFGPGTRLTVL.

V is TRBV6-5 and J is TRBJ2-7; D is uncertain. Looked up from germline, CDR1 is MNHEY and CDR2 is SVGAGI. The CDR3 contains 13 residues. Trimming cost V 2 bases and J 0 bases, with 5 bases left between them. CDR3 DNA sequence: TGTGCCAGCAGTTACGAGAGCTCCTACGAGCAGTACTTC. Encoded protein: CASSYESSYEQYF.

This clone was recorded once. This CDR3 is also generated by other DNA sequences in the sample. J is TRBJ1-1 and V is TRBV6-5, with a weak D call TRBD1 (6 bases). Per germline, CDR1 MNHEY and CDR2 SVGAGI. Trimming stripped 6 bases from V and 5 bases from J, with 13 bases between. There are 13 residues in the CDR3. The DNA for the CDR3 is TGTGCCAGCAGCCTACAGGGCAGGACTGAAGCTTTCTTT. Translating gives CASSLQGRTEAFF.

V gene TRBV2 combines with J gene TRBJ1-2, with 9 bases aligning to TRBD1. The CDR3 runs 17 residues. Germline CDR1 is SNHLY and CDR2 is FYNNEI. The ends lost 7 bases at V and 6 bases at J; junction bases unmatched: 18. The CDR3 DNA reads as TGTGCCAGCAACGCTTTCACTTGGGGACAGGGACGGAATGGCTACACCTTC. Amino acids: CASNAFTWGQGRNGYTF.

This clone occurred once. This sequence joins TRBV12-5 and TRBJ2-7, with a possible D match to TRBD1 (8 bases). V gave up 6 bases and J gave up 2 bases, with 14 bases separating them. This CDR3 region has 14 residues. Germline V gives CDR1 LGHNT, CDR2 FRNRAP. This CDR3 reads CASGITGGAYEQYF. In DNA form, the CDR3 reads TGTGCTAGTGGCATAACAGGGGGGGCCTACGAGCAGTACTTC.

In its sample, this clone was seen once. This rearrangement joins TRBV12-5 to TRBJ1-5, with 7 nucleotides matching TRBD1. V was pared by 4 bases and J by 6 bases, with 6 bases of the junction left unmatched. The CDR3 is 14 residues long. Germline V gives CDR1 LGHNT, CDR2 FRNRAP. The CDR3 DNA is TGTGCTAGTGGTTCTAGACAGGGAGGTCAGCCCCAGCATTTT. Translation: CASGSRQGGQPQHF.

The chain has TRBV15 and TRBJ2-3; D remains unclear. Germline CDR1 and CDR2: LNHNV and YYDKDF (reference sequence). V lost 1 base and J 0 bases, leaving 5 bases between the germline ends. The CDR3 runs 14 residues. The CDR3 region has the DNA TGTGCCACCAGCAGAGGTCTTAGCACAGATACGCAGTATTTT. Its protein product is CATSRGLSTDTQYF.

The rearrangement uses TRBV28 and TRBJ1-2; TRBD1 might be the D (6 bases). Germline V gene lookup returns CDR1 MDHEN and CDR2 SYDVKM. With 6 bases removed from V and 4 bases from J, the gap between germline ends came to 15 bases. The CDR3 has 14 amino acids. The CDR3 here is CASSLLGGVYGYTF. CDR3 nucleotide sequence: TGTGCCAGCAGCCTCCTAGGGGGGGTCTATGGCTACACCTTC.

The chain employs TRBV6-1 and TRBJ2-7; unclear D gene. The CDR3 has 12 residues. V was pared by 1 base and J by 2 bases, with 3 bases between. Germline loops: CDR1 MNHNS, CDR2 SASEGT. CDR3 coding DNA: TGTGCCAGCAGTGAAGGAGCCTACGAGCAGTACTTC. This sequence encodes CASSEGAYEQYF.